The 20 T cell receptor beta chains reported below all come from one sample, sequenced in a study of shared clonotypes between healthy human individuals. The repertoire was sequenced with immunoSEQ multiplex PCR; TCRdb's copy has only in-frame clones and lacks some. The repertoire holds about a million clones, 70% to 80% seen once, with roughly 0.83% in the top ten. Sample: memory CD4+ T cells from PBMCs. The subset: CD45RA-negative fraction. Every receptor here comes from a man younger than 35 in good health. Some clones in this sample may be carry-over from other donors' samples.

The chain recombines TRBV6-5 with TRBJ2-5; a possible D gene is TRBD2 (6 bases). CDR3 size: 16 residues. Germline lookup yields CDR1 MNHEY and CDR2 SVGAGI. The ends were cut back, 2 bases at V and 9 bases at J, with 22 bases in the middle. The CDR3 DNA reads TGTGCCAGCAGTTACCAGGTGGCTAGCTATCCGGGGGCCCAGTACTTC. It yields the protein CASSYQVASYPGAQYF.

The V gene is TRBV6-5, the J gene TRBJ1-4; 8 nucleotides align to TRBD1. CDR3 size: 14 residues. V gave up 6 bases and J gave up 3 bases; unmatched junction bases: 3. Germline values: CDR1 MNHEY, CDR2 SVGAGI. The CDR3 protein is CASRDRGSNEKLFF. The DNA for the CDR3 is TGTGCCAGCAGAGACAGGGGCTCTAATGAAAAACTGTTTTTT.

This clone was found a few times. The CDR3 region is CASSFWGFGYGYTF. CDR3 sequence (DNA): TGTGCCAGCAGCTTTTGGGGATTTGGCTATGGCTACACCTTC. V gene TRBV5-4 combines with J gene TRBJ1-2; no clear D gene. Germline CDR1 is SGHNT and CDR2 is YYREEE (reference sequence). Trimming pared 2 bases from V and 4 bases from J, leaving 12 bases between. This CDR3 has 14 amino acids. Using reference TRBV5-4 and TRBJ1-2 for the parts outside the CDR3, the full variable domain is ETGVTQSPTHLIKTRGQQVTLRCSSQSGHNTVSWYQQALGQGPQFIFQYYREEENGRGNFPPRFSGLQFPNYSSELNVNALELDDSALYLCASSFWGFGYGYTFGSGTRLTVV.

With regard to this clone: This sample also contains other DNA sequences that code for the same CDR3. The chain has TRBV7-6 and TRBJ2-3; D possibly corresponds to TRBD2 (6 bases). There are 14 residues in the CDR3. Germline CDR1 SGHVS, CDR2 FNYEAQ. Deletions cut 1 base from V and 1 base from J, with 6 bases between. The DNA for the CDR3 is TGTGCCAGCAGCTTAGGGAGGGGCACAGATACGCAGTATTTT. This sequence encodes CASSLGRGTDTQYF.

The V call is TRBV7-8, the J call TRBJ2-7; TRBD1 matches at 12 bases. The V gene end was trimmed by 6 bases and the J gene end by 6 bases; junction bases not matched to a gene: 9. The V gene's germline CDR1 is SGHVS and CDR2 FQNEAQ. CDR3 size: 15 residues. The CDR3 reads CASSYNRDRGLEQYF. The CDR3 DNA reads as TGTGCCAGCAGTTATAATCGGGACAGGGGGCTCGAGCAGTACTTC.

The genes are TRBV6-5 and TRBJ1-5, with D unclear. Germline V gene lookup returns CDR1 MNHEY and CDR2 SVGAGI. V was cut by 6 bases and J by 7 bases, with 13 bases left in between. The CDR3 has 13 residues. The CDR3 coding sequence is TGTGCCAGCAGAGAGGACGGGCTCCAGCCCCAGCATTTT. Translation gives CASREDGLQPQHF.

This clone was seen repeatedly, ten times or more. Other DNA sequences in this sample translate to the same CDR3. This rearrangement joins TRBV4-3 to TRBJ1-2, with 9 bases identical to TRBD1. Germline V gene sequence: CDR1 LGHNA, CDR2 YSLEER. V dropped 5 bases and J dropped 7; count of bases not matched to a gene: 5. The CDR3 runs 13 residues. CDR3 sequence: CASSGGQGLGYTF. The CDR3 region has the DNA TGCGCCAGCAGCGGGGGACAGGGTCTTGGCTACACCTTC.

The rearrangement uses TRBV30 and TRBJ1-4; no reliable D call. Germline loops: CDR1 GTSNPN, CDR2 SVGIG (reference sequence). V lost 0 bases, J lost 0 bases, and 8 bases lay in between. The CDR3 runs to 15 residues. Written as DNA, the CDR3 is TGTGCCTGGAGTGTATCGGCAACAACTAATGAAAAACTGTTTTTT. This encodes CAWSVSATTNEKLFF.

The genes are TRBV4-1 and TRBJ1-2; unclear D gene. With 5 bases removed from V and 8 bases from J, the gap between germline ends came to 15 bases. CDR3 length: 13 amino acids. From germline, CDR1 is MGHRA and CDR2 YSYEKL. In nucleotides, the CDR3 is TGCGCCAGCAGCTCGCTTACGTTTACGGGCTACACCTTC. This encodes CASSSLTFTGYTF.

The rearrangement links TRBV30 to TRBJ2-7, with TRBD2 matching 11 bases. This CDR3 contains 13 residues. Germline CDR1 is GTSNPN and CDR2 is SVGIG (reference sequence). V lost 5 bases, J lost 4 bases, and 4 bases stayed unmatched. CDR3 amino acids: CAWGGLADYEQYF. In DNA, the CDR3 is TGTGCCTGGGGGGGACTAGCGGATTACGAGCAGTACTTC.

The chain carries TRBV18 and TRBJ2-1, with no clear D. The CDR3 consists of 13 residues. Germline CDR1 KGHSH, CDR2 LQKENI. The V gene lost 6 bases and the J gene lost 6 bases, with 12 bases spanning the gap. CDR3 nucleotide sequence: TGTGCCAGCTCGACCTTGGGAATCAATGAGCAGTTCTTC. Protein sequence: CASSTLGINEQFF.

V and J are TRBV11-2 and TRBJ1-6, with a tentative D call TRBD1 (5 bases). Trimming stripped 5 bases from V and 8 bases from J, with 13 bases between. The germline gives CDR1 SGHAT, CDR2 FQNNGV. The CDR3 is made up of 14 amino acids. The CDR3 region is CASSPAGVDSPLHF. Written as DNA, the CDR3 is TGTGCCAGCAGCCCCGCGGGGGTTGATTCACCCCTCCACTTT.

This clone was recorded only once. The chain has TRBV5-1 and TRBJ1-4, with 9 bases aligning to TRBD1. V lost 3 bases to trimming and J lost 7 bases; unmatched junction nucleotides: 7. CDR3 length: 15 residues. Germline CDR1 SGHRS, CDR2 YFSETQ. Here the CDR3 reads CASSYRTGGGEKLFF. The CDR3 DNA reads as TGCGCCAGCAGCTACAGAACAGGGGGCGGTGAAAAACTGTTTTTT.

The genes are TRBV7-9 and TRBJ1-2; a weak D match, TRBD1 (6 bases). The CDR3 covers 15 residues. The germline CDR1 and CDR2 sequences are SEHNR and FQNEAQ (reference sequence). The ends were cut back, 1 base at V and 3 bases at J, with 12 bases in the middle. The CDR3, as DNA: TGTGCCAGCAGCTTAGAGATTGAGGGGGACTATGGCTACACCTTC. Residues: CASSLEIEGDYGYTF.

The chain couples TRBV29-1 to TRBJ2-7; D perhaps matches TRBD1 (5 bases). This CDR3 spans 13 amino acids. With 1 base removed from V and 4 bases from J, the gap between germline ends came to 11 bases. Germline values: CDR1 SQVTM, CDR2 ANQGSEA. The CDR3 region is CSVEGQGFYEQYF. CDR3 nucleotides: TGCAGCGTTGAAGGGCAGGGCTTTTACGAGCAGTACTTC.

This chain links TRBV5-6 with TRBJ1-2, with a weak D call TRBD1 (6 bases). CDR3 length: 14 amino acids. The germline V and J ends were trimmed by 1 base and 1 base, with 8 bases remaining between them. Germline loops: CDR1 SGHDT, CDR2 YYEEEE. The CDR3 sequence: CASSLTGSNYGYTF. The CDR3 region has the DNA TGTGCCAGCAGCTTGACAGGGAGTAACTATGGCTACACCTTC. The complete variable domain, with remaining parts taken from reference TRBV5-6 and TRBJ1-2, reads DAGVTQSPTHLIKTRGQQVTLRCSPKSGHDTVSWYQQALGQGPQFIFQYYEEEERQRGNFPDRFSGHQFPNYSSELNVNALLLGDSALYLCASSLTGSNYGYTFGSGTRLTVV.

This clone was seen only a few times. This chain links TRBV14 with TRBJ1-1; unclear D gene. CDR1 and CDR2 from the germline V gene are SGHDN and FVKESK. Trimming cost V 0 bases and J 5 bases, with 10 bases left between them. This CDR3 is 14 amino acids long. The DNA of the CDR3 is TGTGCCAGCAGCCAAGAAGGAGGTGAGACTGAAGCTTTCTTT. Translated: CASSQEGGETEAFF.

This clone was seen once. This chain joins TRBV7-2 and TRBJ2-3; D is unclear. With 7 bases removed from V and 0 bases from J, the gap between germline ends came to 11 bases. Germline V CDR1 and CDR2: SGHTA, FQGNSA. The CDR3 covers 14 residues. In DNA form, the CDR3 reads TGTGCCAGCACTTTACGGGTTAGCACAGATACGCAGTATTTT. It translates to CASTLRVSTDTQYF.

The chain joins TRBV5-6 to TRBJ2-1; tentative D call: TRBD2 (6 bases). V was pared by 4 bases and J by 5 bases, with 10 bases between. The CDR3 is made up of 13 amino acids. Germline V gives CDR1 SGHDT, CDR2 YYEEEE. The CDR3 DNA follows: TGTGCCAGCAGCGTTGGACTAAACAATGAGCAGTTCTTC. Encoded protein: CASSVGLNNEQFF.

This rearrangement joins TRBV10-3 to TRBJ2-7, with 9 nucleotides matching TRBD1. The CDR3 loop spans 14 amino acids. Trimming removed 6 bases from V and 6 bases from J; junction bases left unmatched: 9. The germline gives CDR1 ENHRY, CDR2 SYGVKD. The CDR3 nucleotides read TGTGCCATCAGCCGGGACAGGGAGGGTTCCGAGCAGTACTTC. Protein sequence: CAISRDREGSEQYF.